One and the same sample provided the 28 T cell receptor beta chains below, sequenced in a study of T-cell memory formation after mild COVID-19. TCRdb re-called the 5' RACE reads through MiXCR, storing one row per CDR3 protein. Of 250,000 to 300,000 distinct CDR3 sequences in the sample, 7.5% to 9.5% were seen once. Source material: PBMCs or a T cell subset sorted from them (not recorded which). These receptors came from a man younger than 35 who had mild COVID-19 (a few samples of this study predate the infection). Cell type and time point are not known.

A few counts support this clonotype. V gene TRBV6-5 combines with J gene TRBJ2-3; 8 bases are shared with TRBD2. CDR1 and CDR2 from the germline V gene are MNHEY and SVGAGI. Trimming took 0 bases from V and 0 from J; bases not matched to a gene: 11. The CDR3 sequence is 19 residues long. As DNA, the CDR3 is TGTGCCAGCAGTTACTCGAACCCCTCACTAGCGGCAAGCACAGATACGCAGTATTTT. Amino acid sequence: CASSYSNPSLAASTDTQYF.

This clonotype was seen repeatedly, ten times or more. The chain combines TRBV7-2 with TRBJ1-1; D is perhaps TRBD1 (5 bases). This CDR3 has 18 amino acids. Per the germline V gene, CDR1 is SGHTA and CDR2 is FQGNSA. Between the trimmed V and J ends, which lost 3 bases and 4 bases, there was a span of 24 bases. This CDR3 is CASSLAGGSHSPLTEAFF. CDR3 nucleotides: TGTGCCAGCAGCTTGGCCGGGGGGTCTCATTCCCCACTCACTGAAGCTTTCTTT.

This clonotype was seen at least ten times. The J gene is TRBJ1-4, the V gene TRBV7-3; 7 bases are a match to TRBD1. This CDR3 comprises 15 residues. The V gene's germline CDR1 is SGHTA and CDR2 FQGTGA. Trimming cost V 4 bases and J 1 base; bases outside gene matches: 3. The CDR3 is CASSSSGGTNEKLFF. The CDR3 nucleotides are TGTGCCAGCAGCTCCTCAGGGGGAACTAATGAAAAACTGTTTTTT.

The chain is built from TRBV7-9 and TRBJ2-6, with D perhaps TRBD1 (6 bases). The ends were cut back, 5 bases at V and 4 bases at J, with 12 bases in the middle. The CDR3 runs to 15 residues. The germline gives CDR1 SEHNR, CDR2 FQNEAQ (reference sequence). CDR3 coding DNA: TGTGCCAGCAGCGCGCGTGGGACAGGGGCCAACGTCCTGACTTTC. Its translation: CASSARGTGANVLTF. Filled out from reference TRBV7-9 and TRBJ2-6, the complete variable domain reads DTGVSQNPRHKITKRGQNVTFRCDPISEHNRLYWYRQTLGQGPEFLTYFQNEAQLEKSRLLSDRFSAERPKGSFSTLEIQRTEQGDSAMYLCASSARGTGANVLTFGAGSRLTVL.

This chain connects TRBV7-6 to TRBJ2-3; 11 nucleotides line up with TRBD2. The CDR3 length is 15 residues. Germline trimming cut 5 bases from V and 6 bases from J; bases unmatched to any gene: 7. Germline CDR1 SGHVS, CDR2 FNYEAQ. Here the CDR3 DNA reads TGTGCCAGCAGCGATAGCGGGGGGGCGAGTGATACGCAGTATTTT. It encodes CASSDSGGASDTQYF.

This chain links TRBV25-1 with TRBJ2-3, with 9 bases lining up with TRBD1. Losses at the gene ends were 8 bases for V and 2 bases for J; bases not matched to a gene: 2. CDR1 is MGHDK, CDR2 SYGVNS, per germline. The CDR3 extends over 13 amino acids. The CDR3 loop reads CASRDRVTDTQYF. CDR3 DNA: TGTGCCAGCCGGGACAGGGTCACAGATACGCAGTATTTT.

This chain uses TRBV9 with TRBJ2-3; 9 bases line up with TRBD1. There are 16 residues in the CDR3. The germline gives CDR1 SGDLS, CDR2 YYNGEE. Trimming removed 4 bases from V and 3 bases from J; junction bases left unmatched: 9. CDR3 residues: CASSRSGQGATDTQYF. The CDR3 DNA is TGTGCCAGCAGCAGATCGGGACAGGGCGCTACAGATACGCAGTATTTT.

This clonotype has ten or more counts. The chain couples TRBV6-2 or TRBV6-3 to TRBJ2-7; D uncertain. CDR1 is MNHEY and CDR2 is SVGEGT in the germline V gene. This CDR3 has 12 residues. V was pared by 5 bases and J by 2 bases, with 7 bases between. The CDR3: CASSRFPYEQYF. CDR3 coding DNA: TGTGCCAGCAGTCGTTTTCCCTACGAGCAGTACTTC.

This clonotype was seen repeatedly, ten times or more. V is TRBV7-8 and J is TRBJ2-3, with a possible D match to TRBD2 (6 bases). In germline, CDR1 is SGHVS, CDR2 FQNEAQ. The CDR3 sequence is 15 residues long. V lost 3 bases to trimming and J lost 2 bases, with 12 bases between them. The CDR3 nucleotides read TGTGCCAGCAGCTTCCCCGGACTATCCACAGATACGCAGTATTTT. This codes for CASSFPGLSTDTQYF.

The gene calls are TRBV7-8 and TRBJ2-7; D gene uncertain. With 1 base removed from V and 2 bases from J, the gap between germline ends came to 12 bases. This CDR3 region has 15 residues. Germline CDR1 reads SGHVS; CDR2 reads FQNEAQ. This CDR3 is CASSLGSGRPYEQYV. DNA of the CDR3: TGTGCCAGCAGCTTAGGTTCCGGGCGACCCTACGAGCAGTACGTC.

This clonotype was found a few times. The chain has TRBV10-3 and TRBJ2-7; D is perhaps TRBD1 (6 bases). CDR3 length equals 13 residues. Per the germline V gene, CDR1 is ENHRY and CDR2 is SYGVKD. Trimming removed 3 bases from V and 6 bases from J, with 12 bases in between. CDR3 in amino acids: CAISDIGGGEQYF. The CDR3 nucleotides are TGTGCCATCAGTGACATTGGGGGCGGCGAGCAGTACTTC.

This clonotype has a handful of counts. V and J are TRBV7-2 and TRBJ1-5, with 8 positions matching TRBD1. V was pared by 4 bases and J by 7 bases, with 3 bases of the junction left unmatched. Germline assignment: CDR1 SGHTA and CDR2 FQGNSA. The CDR3 length is 13 residues. CDR3 in DNA: TGTGCCAGCAGCTCAGGGGGCCTGCAGCCCCAGCATTTT. Residues: CASSSGGLQPQHF.

V gene TRBV7-9 combines with J gene TRBJ2-3; TRBD1 matches 9 bases. Germline trimming cut 5 bases from V and 8 bases from J; bases unmatched to any gene: 11. Per the germline V gene, CDR1 is SEHNR and CDR2 is FQNEAQ (reference sequence). The CDR3 runs to 15 residues. CDR3 loop: CASSLIGQGPVTQYF. The DNA for the CDR3 is TGTGCCAGCAGCCTCATCGGACAGGGGCCAGTTACGCAGTATTTT.

There are many counts of this clonotype. This chain uses TRBV5-1 with TRBJ2-7; TRBD1 matches at 8 bases. The CDR3 runs 18 residues. The J segment lost 0 bases and the V segment lost 4 bases, leaving 15 bases of the junction unmatched. Germline-derived CDR1 and CDR2 are SGHRS and YFSETQ. CDR3 DNA sequence: TGCGCCAGCAGCGGAGCTTGGGTAGGACAGGGCCTCTCCTACGAGCAGTACTTC. Translation: CASSGAWVGQGLSYEQYF.

V and J are TRBV12-3 or TRBV12-4 and TRBJ2-5; 8 bases fit TRBD1. The length of the CDR3 is 13 residues. V was clipped by 5 bases and J by 5 bases; unmatched bases: 4. The CDR3 reads CASSLQGAETQYF. CDR3 DNA: TGTGCCAGCAGTCTGCAGGGGGCGGAGACCCAGTACTTC.

This clonotype was seen only a few times. V usage is TRBV5-5 and J usage is TRBJ2-5; D not resolved. V dropped 3 bases and J dropped 0 bases, with 15 bases sitting between them. This CDR3 has 16 amino acids. Germline loops: CDR1 SGHKS, CDR2 YYEKEE (reference sequence). DNA for the CDR3: TGTGCCAGCAGCTCTAATCCTCTCCCGTACCAAGAGACCCAGTACTTC. Residues: CASSSNPLPYQETQYF.

This clonotype has a handful of counts. This chain connects TRBV7-9 to TRBJ2-1; TRBD1 matches at 8 bases. This CDR3 region has 15 residues. V was pared by 5 bases and J by 7 bases, with 10 bases of the junction left unmatched. CDR1 and CDR2 from the germline V gene are SEHNR and FQNEAQ (reference sequence). The CDR3 sequence: CASSLGQGLMNEQFF. In nucleotides, the CDR3 is TGTGCCAGCAGCCTAGGACAGGGTCTCATGAATGAGCAGTTCTTC.

V is TRBV7-3 and J is TRBJ2-1, with D unresolved. Trimming shortened V by 5 bases and J by 8 bases, and 13 bases separated the two germline ends. The CDR3 is made up of 13 amino acids. Germline values: CDR1 SGHTA, CDR2 FQGTGA. The CDR3 sequence: CASSPTPIDEQFF. The CDR3 DNA is TGTGCCAGCAGCCCAACACCGATCGATGAGCAGTTCTTC.

The table lists this clonotype with a few counts. V usage is TRBV9 and J usage is TRBJ2-3, with TRBD2 identical over 7 bases. The CDR3 has 16 amino acids. J gave up 0 bases and V 2 bases, and 6 bases lay outside the gene matches. Germline assignment: CDR1 SGDLS and CDR2 YYNGEE. CDR3 DNA: TGTGCCAGCAGCGTCTACGGGGGAGGGAGCACAGATACGCAGTATTTT. This translates into CASSVYGGGSTDTQYF.

This chain connects TRBV20-1 to TRBJ2-2; D may be TRBD1 (5 bases). The CDR3 covers 15 residues. The V end was cut by 0 bases, the J end by 3 bases, with 11 bases between. CDR1 DFQATT and CDR2 SNEGSKA come from the germline V gene (reference sequence). The DNA for the CDR3 is TGCAGTGCTAGAGATTCCCAGGGTGACACCGGGGAGCTGTTTTTT. Translating gives CSARDSQGDTGELFF.

The V gene is TRBV7-9, the J gene TRBJ2-4; a possible D gene is TRBD2 (5 bases). The germline gives CDR1 SEHNR, CDR2 FQNEAQ (reference sequence). The V end was cut by 2 bases, the J end by 3 bases, with 14 bases between. This CDR3 is 16 amino acids long. The CDR3: CASSLIPGMDKNIQYF. CDR3 sequence (DNA): TGTGCCAGCAGCTTAATCCCGGGGATGGACAAAAACATTCAGTACTTC. Full variable domain (rest looked up from reference TRBV7-9 and TRBJ2-4): DTGVSQNPRHKITKRGQNVTFRCDPISEHNRLYWYRQTLGQGPEFLTYFQNEAQLEKSRLLSDRFSAERPKGSFSTLEIQRTEQGDSAMYLCASSLIPGMDKNIQYFGAGTRLSVL.

The V and J genes are TRBV12-3 or TRBV12-4 and TRBJ2-1, with D possibly matching TRBD1 (5 bases). This CDR3 comprises 14 residues. V was trimmed by 3 bases and J by 3 bases, leaving 9 bases between them. Written as DNA, the CDR3 is TGTGCCAGCAGTTTCCCCGACAGCTACAATGAGCAGTTCTTC. This encodes CASSFPDSYNEQFF.

The rearrangement links TRBV5-1 to TRBJ1-6; D possibly corresponds to TRBD1 (5 bases). Germline CDR1 SGHRS, CDR2 YFSETQ. The CDR3 extends over 15 amino acids. The V end was cut by 2 bases, the J end by 7 bases, with 13 bases between. As DNA, the CDR3 is TGCGCCAGCAGCTTCGGTGGGGGGGGAAATTCACCCCTCCACTTT. Translated: CASSFGGGGNSPLHF.

This chain links TRBV9 with TRBJ2-1, with D tentatively TRBD2 (6 bases). The CDR3 sequence is 19 residues long. V dropped 2 bases and J dropped 8 bases, with 29 bases sitting between them. From germline, CDR1 is SGDLS and CDR2 YYNGEE. The CDR3, as DNA: TGTGCCAGCAGCGTTCCCCGAACCGATACCGGGACCCGGAGGGATGAGCAGTTCTTC. This gives the protein CASSVPRTDTGTRRDEQFF.

The CDR3 DNA reads TGTGCCAGCTCACCAGGAGGACACTCCACCGGGGAGCTGTTTTTT. Protein: CASSPGGHSTGELFF. This chain uses TRBV18 with TRBJ2-2; D may be TRBD1 or TRBD2 (5 bases each). The CDR3 extends over 15 amino acids. The V end lost 2 bases, the J end lost 4 bases, and 11 bases lay between the germline ends. Germline V gives CDR1 KGHSH, CDR2 LQKENI.

V and J are TRBV20-1 and TRBJ2-3, with D perhaps assigned TRBD1 or TRBD2 (5 bases each). V lost 4 bases and J 3 bases, leaving 14 bases between the germline ends. Germline loops: CDR1 DFQATT, CDR2 SNEGSKA (reference sequence). The CDR3 consists of 14 residues. The CDR3 nucleotides are TGCAGTGCTAAGGGGATGAGGGGAACAGATACGCAGTATTTT. The encoded protein is CSAKGMRGTDTQYF.

Only a few counts were recorded for this clonotype. V usage is TRBV19 and J usage is TRBJ2-2; D is undetermined. CDR1 is LNHDA, CDR2 SQIVND, per germline (reference sequence). The CDR3 is 17 amino acids. V was trimmed by 0 bases and J by 1 base, leaving 12 bases between them. This CDR3 is CASSIDHDGKNTGELFF. The CDR3 DNA is TGTGCCAGTAGTATAGACCACGACGGAAAGAACACCGGGGAGCTGTTTTTT.

The sample holds many counts of this clonotype. The chain carries TRBV20-1 and TRBJ2-3, with D maybe TRBD2 (6 bases). This CDR3 contains 12 residues. The germline V gene has CDR1 DFQATT and CDR2 SNEGSKA (reference sequence). V was shortened by 1 base and J by 6 bases, with 8 bases between the two germline ends. The CDR3 coding sequence is TGCAGTGCTAGAGCGGGGGTGGATACGCAGTATTTT. This translates into CSARAGVDTQYF.